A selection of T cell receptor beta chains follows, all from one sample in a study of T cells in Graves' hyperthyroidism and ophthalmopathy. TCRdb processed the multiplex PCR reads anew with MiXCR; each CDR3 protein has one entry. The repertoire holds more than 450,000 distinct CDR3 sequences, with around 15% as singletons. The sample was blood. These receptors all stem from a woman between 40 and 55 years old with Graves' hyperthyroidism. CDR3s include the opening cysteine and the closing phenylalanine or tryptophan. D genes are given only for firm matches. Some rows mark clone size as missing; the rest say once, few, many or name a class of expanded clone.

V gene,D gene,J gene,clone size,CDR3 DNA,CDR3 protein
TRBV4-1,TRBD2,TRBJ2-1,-,TGCGCCAGCAGCCAAGCGCCTAGCGGAACCCTCTGTGAGCAGTTCTTC,CASSQAPSGTLCEQFF
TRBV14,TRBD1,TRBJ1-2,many,TGTGCCAGCTCACCGGACAGGGTTTATGGCTACACCTTC,CASSPDRVYGYTF
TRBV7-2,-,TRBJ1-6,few,TGTGCCAGCAGCTTAGGTGAAGAGCGTAATTCACCCCTCCACTTT,CASSLGEERNSPLHF
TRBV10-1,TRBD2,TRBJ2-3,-,TGCGCCAGCAGTGAAATTAGCGGGGGAGACACAGATACGCAGTATTTT,CASSEISGGDTDTQYF
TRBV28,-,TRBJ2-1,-,TGTGCCAGCCTGGCGGACAGCTCCTACAATGAGCAGTTCTTC,CASLADSSYNEQFF
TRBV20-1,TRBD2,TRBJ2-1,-,TGCAGTGCTAGGGCTACCGGGACTAGCGGCCCCGGGCAAGAGCAGTTCTTC,CSARATGTSGPGQEQFF
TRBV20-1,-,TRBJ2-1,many,TGCAGTGCTAGAAACCTTAAGGAGACGGGACTGCTATCAGGGGAGCAGTTCTTC,CSARNLKETGLLSGEQFF
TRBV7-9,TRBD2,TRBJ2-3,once,TGTGCCAGCAGCTTAGCGGTTCGTCTGGCTAGCGGGGTTGGAAGCACAGATACGCAGTATTTT,CASSLAVRLASGVGSTDTQYF
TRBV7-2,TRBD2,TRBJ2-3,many,TGTGCCAGCAGCTTAGGGGGACTAGCGGGAGGAGATACGCAGTATTTT,CASSLGGLAGGDTQYF
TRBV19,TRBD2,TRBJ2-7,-,TGTGCCAGTAGTGCCCCATCCACCGGGACTAGCTACGAGCAGTACTTC,CASSAPSTGTSYEQYF
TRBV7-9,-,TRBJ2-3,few,TGTGCCAGCAGCCTTGGTGAGGGGCGAGGCACAGATACGCAGTATTTT,CASSLGEGRGTDTQYF
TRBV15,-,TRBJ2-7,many,TGTGCCACCAGCAGAGGAGGGGACGAGCAGTACTTC,CATSRGGDEQYF
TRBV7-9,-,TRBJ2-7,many,TGTGCCAGCAGCTTAGTGGCCAACCCCTACGAGCAGTACTTC,CASSLVANPYEQYF
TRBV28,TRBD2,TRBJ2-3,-,TGTACCAGCAGTCTTAGCGGGAAGGCAGATACGCAGTATTTT,CTSSLSGKADTQYF
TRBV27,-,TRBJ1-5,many,TGTGCCAGCTCCAACCGGGGGGGGTTTTACAATCAGCCCCAGCATTTT,CASSNRGGFYNQPQHF
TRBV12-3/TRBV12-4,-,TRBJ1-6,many,TGTGCCAGCAGCCGAGGGCCCGTCAAGGTCCTCCACTTT,CASSRGPVKVLHF
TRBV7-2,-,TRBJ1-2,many,TGTGCCAGCAGCCAGTCATTTACACACAAGAACTATGGCTACACCTTC,CASSQSFTHKNYGYTF
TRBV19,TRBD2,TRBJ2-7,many,TGTGCCAGCAGGACCGGAGCGACTAGCGGAGCGTACGAGCAGTACTTC,CASRTGATSGAYEQYF
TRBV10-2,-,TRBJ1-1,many,TGCGCCAGCAGGACGATTGACAGGCAGAACACTGAAGCTTTCTTT,CASRTIDRQNTEAFF
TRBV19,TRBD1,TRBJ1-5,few,TGTGCCAGTAGTATAGACAGGGACAGGGCCAATCAGCCCCAGCATTTT,CASSIDRDRANQPQHF
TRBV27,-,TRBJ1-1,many,TGTGCCAGCAGCACTCCGGCAGCGAACACTGAAGCTTTCTTT,CASSTPAANTEAFF
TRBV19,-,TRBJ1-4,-,TGTGCCAGTGCAGAAACTAATGAAAAACTGTTTTTT,CASAETNEKLFF
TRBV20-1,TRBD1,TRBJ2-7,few,TGCAGTGCTAGAGGACAGGGACGCTACGAGCAGTACTTC,CSARGQGRYEQYF
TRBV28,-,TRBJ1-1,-,TGTGCCAGCAGCTCCTCCGGCCCAACACGGGTGAACACTGAAGCTTTCTTT,CASSSSGPTRVNTEAFF
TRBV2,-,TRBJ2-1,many,TGTGCCAGCAGTGACGCAGCGGCTCACTACAATGAGCAGTTCTTC,CASSDAAAHYNEQFF
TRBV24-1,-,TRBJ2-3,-,TGTGCCACCGCCCGGGGGCGAGATACGCAGTATTTT,CATARGRDTQYF
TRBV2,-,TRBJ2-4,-,TGTGCCAGTTTTGCGGGTTTGCCTGAAGCCAAAAACATTCAGTACTTC,CASFAGLPEAKNIQYF
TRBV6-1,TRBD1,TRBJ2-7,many,TGTGCCAGCAGTGAGGCAGGGGGCATTATGGACGAGCAGTACTTC,CASSEAGGIMDEQYF
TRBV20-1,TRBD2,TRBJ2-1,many,TGCAGTGCTCGCACTAGCGGGAGGGCCGTTTCGAGAAATGAGCAGTTCTTC,CSARTSGRAVSRNEQFF
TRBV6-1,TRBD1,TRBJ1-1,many,TGTGCCAGCGGGGGGACAGCTACAATGAACACTGAAGCTTTCTTT,CASGGTATMNTEAFF
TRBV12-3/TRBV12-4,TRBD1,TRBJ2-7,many,TGTGCCAGCAGTTTTGGGACAGGGGCCTACGAGCAGTACTTC,CASSFGTGAYEQYF
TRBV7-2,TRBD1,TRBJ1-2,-,TGTGCCAGCAGCGCGGGAGGACAGGGGGCCAGAGGCTACACCTTC,CASSAGGQGARGYTF
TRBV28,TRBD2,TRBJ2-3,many,TGTGCCAGTAGACTAGCGGGAACCACAGATACGCAGTATTTT,CASRLAGTTDTQYF
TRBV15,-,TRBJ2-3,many,TGTGCCACCAGCAGAGAAAAGGGGAGAGCAGATACGCAGTATTTT,CATSREKGRADTQYF
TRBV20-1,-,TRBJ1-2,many,TGCAGTGCTAGGGCCACAGCTTTAAACTATGGCTACACCTTC,CSARATALNYGYTF
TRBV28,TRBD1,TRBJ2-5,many,TGTGCCAGCAGTCCTCAACCGGGACAGGGAAATCAAGAGACCCAGTACTTC,CASSPQPGQGNQETQYF